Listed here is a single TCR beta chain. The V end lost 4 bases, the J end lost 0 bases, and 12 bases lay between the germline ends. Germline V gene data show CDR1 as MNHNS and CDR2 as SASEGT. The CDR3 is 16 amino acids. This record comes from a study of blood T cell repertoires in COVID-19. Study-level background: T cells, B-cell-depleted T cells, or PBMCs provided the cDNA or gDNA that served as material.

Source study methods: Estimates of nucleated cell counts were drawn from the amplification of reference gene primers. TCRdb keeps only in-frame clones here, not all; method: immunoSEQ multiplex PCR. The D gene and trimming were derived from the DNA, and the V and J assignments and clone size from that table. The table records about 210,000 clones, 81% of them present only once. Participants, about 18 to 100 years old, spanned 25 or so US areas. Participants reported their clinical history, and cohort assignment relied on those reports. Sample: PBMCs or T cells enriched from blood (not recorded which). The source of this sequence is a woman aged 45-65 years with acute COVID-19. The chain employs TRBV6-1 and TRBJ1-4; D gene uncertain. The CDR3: CASSGRSASTNEKLFF. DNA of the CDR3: TGTGCCAGCAGTGGTCGCAGTGCCTCAACTAATGAAAAACTGTTTTTT.